This record looks at one TCR beta chain sequence and its context. This clonotype was counted many times. Its cognate antigen has yet to be identified. Qualities for individual bases were not recorded, and no much larger clone is one base off. The CDR3 runs 13 residues from the cysteine to the phenylalanine. Here the CDR3 DNA is all that survives: 39 bases in frame from base 1. According to the germline V gene, CDR1 reads MGHRA and CDR2 reads YSYEKL. Trimming removed 5 bases from V and 5 bases from J, leaving 12 bases between the germline ends. Library generation was performed with 5' RACE. Sequencing instrument: Illumina HiSeq 2500. A second about 7 to 11 cycle PCR used a sample-barcoded 5' primer and a J-beta primer mix. A unique molecular identifier was introduced onto each TCR beta cDNA molecule by a template-switch 5' adaptor carrying 12 random nucleotides. At least 3 million CDR3-containing paired-end reads were obtained from each sample. All of the RNA was converted into first-strand cDNA using the Mint cDNA synthesis kit, with a TRBC-specific oligonucleotide serving as the primer. Following uracil-DNA glycosylase treatment, a first 18-cycle PCR with universal primers M1SS and BC2_uni_R was performed on all cDNA. Under the source paper's analysis protocol: For normalization, 1 million high-quality reads were randomly selected from each sample, with every read carrying a distinct molecular identifier. Instead of being binned into consensus sequences, reads with shared molecular identifiers were discarded. CDR3 identification, clonotype clustering and error correction used MiTCR with a Q25 quality threshold and the strictest error-elimination algorithm. A nonparametric unseen species model with Euler transformation was used to estimate lower-bound total TCR beta diversity. TCRdb reworked the public reads: Q25 trimming with fastp, MiXCR clone assembly, productive beta chains retained. Duplicate CDR3 protein sequences are folded into a single record with the most common DNA and genes. The V and J calls shown here were made by TCRdb, not taken from the authors' results. Present in this sample are roughly 640,000 distinct CDR3 sequences, approximately 30% of which were seen just once. The ten largest clonotypes hold around a sixth of the sample.

This specimen belongs to a study of blood T cells in healthy people across ages (dated by TCRdb to the mid-2010s). A note on the overall study: Template switching captured roughly one uniquely barcoded TCR beta cDNA molecule per two T cells in model experiments. Four age groups were formed from the donors: young (average about 17 years), middle-aged (around 41), aged (more than 55) and long-lived (less than 85). To avoid experimental bias, donors of different ages were spread randomly across the sequencing lanes. Using deep sequencing normalized with unique cDNA molecular identifiers, the study measured how TCR beta repertoire diversity changes with age. For two donors (one aged 18 to 29 and one aged 80 or older), the study analyzed two additional independent replicas of 1 million unique cDNA reads from the same blood draw.

Findings and caveats that apply to the study as a whole: Because donor CMV infection status was unknown, age-related changes in expanded clonotypes were potentially confounded. Bulk unsorted PBMC profiling prevented conclusive comparison of naive and antigen-experienced compartments. Estimates of total diversity based on one million sequenced T cells were considered lower bounds and underestimates. Compared with the aged group, more naive CD4+ T cells, fewer expanded clones and increased TCR diversity were shown by the long-lived group, suggesting age selection. Observed TCR beta diversity correlated strongly with the percentage of naive T cells measured by flow cytometry. As age increased, observed TCR beta diversity per million T cells dropped in a roughly linear way, and a significant reduction was already evident by age roughly 40.

Donors were 30 to 45 systemically healthy Caucasian individuals from Russia aged about 6 to 100 years. Approximately 9.3 milliliters of peripheral blood were collected from each donor into EDTA-treated Vacutainer tubes. Ficoll-Paque density-gradient centrifugation was used to isolate PBMCs, with at least 6.5 million per sample. Total RNA was extracted from PBMCs with Trizol reagent, with at least 6 micrograms obtained per sample. The percentages of naive CD45RAhigh/CD27high T cells were determined by flow cytometry on a PBMC aliquot from every donor. This TCR came from a woman aged 80 or over in good health. The chain joins TRBV4-1 to TRBJ1-2, with an unclear D gene assignment. The sample was blood. This receptor carries the CDR3 CASSSAAGYGYTF. The sequenced DNA: TGCGCCAGCAGCTCAGCCGCGGGGTATGGCTACACCTTC.